One and the same sample provided the 18 T cell receptor beta chains below, sequenced in a study of response to subunit inactivated influenza vaccine. TCRdb processed the RT-PCR reads anew with MiXCR; each CDR3 protein has one entry. The sample contains 700,000 to 900,000 distinct CDR3 sequences, around 20% of which appear only once. Sequenced material: PBMCs from blood, taken around 5 days after vaccination. These receptors were obtained from a man aged 45-65 years who received an inactivated influenza vaccine.

V gene TRBV20-1 combines with J gene TRBJ1-1; D possibly corresponds to TRBD1 (5 bases). This CDR3 spans 12 amino acids. The germline V gene encodes CDR1 DFQATT and CDR2 SNEGSKA (reference sequence). V lost 1 base and J 6 bases, leaving 9 bases between the germline ends. The CDR3 is CSARVGGAEAFF. The CDR3 region has the DNA TGCAGTGCTAGAGTCGGGGGGGCTGAAGCTTTCTTT.

The chain links TRBV11-1 to TRBJ2-3, with 11 positions matching TRBD1. J was trimmed by 1 base and V by 7 bases; bases with no gene match: 13. The germline V gene has CDR1 SGHAT and CDR2 FQDESV (reference sequence). This CDR3 comprises 18 residues. CDR3: CASTLRGQGARRTDTQYF. CDR3 in DNA: TGTGCCAGCACCCTTCGAGGACAGGGGGCCCGTCGCACAGATACGCAGTATTTT.

In this sample, this clonotype turned up many times. The chain has TRBV7-8 and TRBJ1-1; no clear D. Germline CDR1 reads SGHVS; CDR2 reads FQNEAQ. The CDR3 is 15 amino acids. V lost 1 base and J lost 0, with 9 bases in between. The CDR3 coding sequence is TGTGCCAGCAGCTTAGTCCCCGGGTTGAACACTGAAGCTTTCTTT. It codes for CASSLVPGLNTEAFF.

At least ten counts were recorded for this clonotype. The chain links TRBV15 to TRBJ1-5; D gene ambiguous. V lost 0 bases and J lost 7, with 10 bases in between. Germline values: CDR1 LNHNV, CDR2 YYDKDF (reference sequence). There are 14 residues in the CDR3. CDR3 in amino acids: CATSRDIVGQPQHF. CDR3 sequence (DNA): TGTGCCACCAGCAGAGATATCGTCGGCCAGCCCCAGCATTTT.

The V and J genes are TRBV21-1 and TRBJ2-7; no DNA check was done on the table's D call, TRBD2. TRBV21-1 is shown as a pseudogene. The CDR3 is 20 residues long. The CDR3 coding sequence is TGTGCCAGCAGCACCCCAGGGACTAGCGGGAGGCCCCAACCTACCTACGAGCAGTACTTC. Its protein product is CASSTPGTSGRPQPTYEQYF.

This clonotype was observed many times. This chain uses TRBV5-1 with TRBJ2-2, with 11 bases aligning to TRBD1. Germline CDR1 SGHRS, CDR2 YFSETQ. CDR3 length: 15 amino acids. The ends lost 4 bases at V and 10 bases at J; junction bases unmatched: 9. Here the CDR3 DNA reads TGCGCCAGCAGCGTGGGACAGGGGGTGTTGGAGGAGCTGTTTTTT. Translation: CASSVGQGVLEELFF. Filled out from reference TRBV5-1 and TRBJ2-2, the complete variable domain reads KAGVTQTPRYLIKTRGQQVTLSCSPISGHRSVSWYQQTPGQGLQFLFEYFSETQRNKGNFPGRFSGRQFSNSRSEMNVSTLELGDSALYLCASSVGQGVLEELFFGEGSRLTVL.

This clonotype was counted a few times. This chain links TRBV5-5 with TRBJ1-6; TRBD1 agrees at 10 bases. The CDR3 runs 14 residues. Germline loops: CDR1 SGHKS, CDR2 YYEKEE (reference sequence). With V trimmed by 4 bases and J by 13 bases, 8 bases remained unmatched. CDR3 sequence (DNA): TGTGCCAGCAGCCCGGCGTCGGGACAGGGGCCCCTCCACTTT. Protein product: CASSPASGQGPLHF. The variable domain in full, completed from reference TRBV5-5 and TRBJ1-6, reads DAGVTQSPTHLIKTRGQQVTLRCSPISGHKSVSWYQQVLGQGPQFIFQYYEKEERGRGNFPDRFSARQFPNYSSELNVNALLLGDSALYLCASSPASGQGPLHFGNGTRLTVT.

The chain is built from TRBV15 and TRBJ2-3, with D tentatively TRBD2 (6 bases). Germline CDR1 reads LNHNV; CDR2 reads YYDKDF (reference sequence). The CDR3 totals 14 residues. Between the trimmed V and J ends, which lost 0 bases and 6 bases, there was a span of 10 bases. This CDR3 reads CATSRDQEGDTQYF. The CDR3 bases are TGTGCCACCAGCAGAGATCAGGAGGGGGATACGCAGTATTTT.

CDR3 DNA: TGTGCCAGCAGTGACTCGGTGACTAGCGGGAGTAGCACAGATACGCAGTATTTT. Translating gives CASSDSVTSGSSTDTQYF. The V gene is TRBV6-4, the J gene TRBJ2-3; 12 positions agree with TRBD2. Germline V gene sequence: CDR1 MRHNA, CDR2 SNTAGT. This CDR3 has 18 residues. J gave up 0 bases and V 0 bases, and 4 bases lay outside the gene matches.

This clonotype showed up just a few times. This chain connects TRBV29-1 to TRBJ2-7, with 10 bases matching TRBD1. Per germline, CDR1 SQVTM and CDR2 ANQGSEA. The J segment lost 2 bases and the V segment lost 4 bases, leaving 11 bases of the junction unmatched. The CDR3 is 16 residues long. CDR3 region: CSVVPLGQGITYEQYF. As DNA, the CDR3 is TGCAGCGTTGTCCCACTGGGACAGGGGATTACCTACGAGCAGTACTTC.

This chain joins TRBV4-2 and TRBJ1-3, with a weak D call TRBD1 (5 bases). Trimming took 4 bases from V and 3 from J, leaving 13 bases between them. The CDR3 sequence is 15 residues long. Germline CDR1 reads LGHNA; CDR2 reads YNFKEQ. The CDR3 DNA follows: TGTGCCAGCAGCCGGATGAACAGGAATGGAAACACCATATATTTT. This codes for CASSRMNRNGNTIYF.

In its sample, this clonotype was seen once. This rearrangement joins TRBV7-9 to TRBJ2-3, with D perhaps assigned TRBD1 or TRBD2 (5 bases each). The CDR3 spans 14 residues. With 2 bases removed from V and 2 bases from J, the gap between germline ends came to 8 bases. Germline V lookup: CDR1 SEHNR, CDR2 FQNEAQ (reference sequence). The CDR3 coding sequence is TGTGCCAGCAGCTTAATGGGGACCACAGATACGCAGTATTTT. It specifies CASSLMGTTDTQYF.

This clonotype showed up many times. The V and J genes are TRBV7-9 and TRBJ2-5, with no clear D. The CDR3 loop spans 15 amino acids. Germline CDR1 SEHNR, CDR2 FQNEAQ (reference sequence). The V and J ends lost 1 base and 3 bases respectively, with 12 bases between them. CDR3 in amino acids: CASSLELYSKETQYF. As DNA, the CDR3 is TGTGCCAGCAGCTTAGAATTATACAGCAAAGAGACCCAGTACTTC.

As to this clonotype: It is likely a read error, because the conserved phenylalanine at the end of the CDR3 is missing. This sequence joins TRBV20-1 and TRBJ1-2; 7 nucleotides agree with TRBD1. Germline values: CDR1 DFQATT, CDR2 SNEGSKA (reference sequence). This CDR3 is 15 amino acids long. V gave up 3 bases and J gave up 5 bases; unmatched junction bases: 12. CDR3 in amino acids: CSASAGGTGFYGYTI. In DNA, the CDR3 is TGCAGTGCTAGTGCAGGGGGAACGGGTTTTTATGGCTACACCATC.

For the CDR3, the DNA is TGTGCCAGCAGTTACGACGGGGGCCGTACCTACGAGCAGTACTTC. Translating it yields CASSYDGGRTYEQYF. V gene TRBV6-5 combines with J gene TRBJ2-7, with D tentatively TRBD1 or TRBD2 (6 bases each). From germline, CDR1 is MNHEY and CDR2 SVGAGI. The CDR3 contains 15 residues. The ends were cut back, 2 bases at V and 2 bases at J, with 13 bases in the middle.

On this clonotype itself: Germline is not matched at one junction end, which may reflect a read error. The rearrangement links TRBV7-2 to TRBJ1-6; weak D call: TRBD1 (6 bases). Germline-derived CDR1 and CDR2 are SGHTA and FQGNSA. This CDR3 is built from 15 residues. The CDR3 protein is CASSLHQGQNSPLHF. Written as DNA, the CDR3 is TGTGCCAGCAGCTTACATCAGGGGCAGAATTCACCCCTCCACTTC. Complete variable domain (other parts from reference TRBV7-2 and TRBJ1-6): GAGVSQSPSNKVTEKGKDVELRCDPISGHTALYWYRQSLGQGLEFLIYFQGNSAPDKSGLPSDRFSAERTGGSVSTLTIQRTQQEDSAVYLCASSLHQGQNSPLHFGNGTRLTVT.

In this sample, this clonotype turned up a few times. This chain uses TRBV7-2 with TRBJ1-4; a weak D match, TRBD1 (5 bases). V lost 5 bases and J 7 bases, leaving 14 bases between the germline ends. This CDR3 has 14 amino acids. Germline lookup yields CDR1 SGHTA and CDR2 FQGNSA. CDR3 DNA sequence: TGTGCCAGCAGCCCGCAGGGTGGGCGTGAAAAACTGTTTTTT. This gives the protein CASSPQGGREKLFF.

The chain joins TRBV5-1 to TRBJ2-1; D ambiguous. V lost 0 bases, J lost 2 bases, and 12 bases lay in between. Germline lookup yields CDR1 SGHRS and CDR2 YFSETQ. The CDR3 loop spans 16 amino acids. Here the CDR3 reads CASSLDPGRAYNEQFF. In DNA, the CDR3 is TGCGCCAGCAGCTTGGATCCGGGCCGGGCCTACAATGAGCAGTTCTTC. Full variable domain (rest looked up from reference TRBV5-1 and TRBJ2-1): KAGVTQTPRYLIKTRGQQVTLSCSPISGHRSVSWYQQTPGQGLQFLFEYFSETQRNKGNFPGRFSGRQFSNSRSEMNVSTLELGDSALYLCASSLDPGRAYNEQFFGPGTRLTVL.